This TCR beta chain stems from a study of CD8 T cells in Susac syndrome (dated by TCRdb to about 2019). Context from the whole study: Repertoire sequencing was used to test whether CD8+ T cell activation and differentiation in Susac syndrome was antigen driven. The clonality of the CD8+ T cell repertoire was compared across over 9 healthy donors, roughly 14 Susac syndrome patients and fewer than 16 multiple sclerosis patients.

Peripheral blood CD8+ and CD4+ T cells from healthy donors, Susac syndrome patients and multiple sclerosis patients were profiled by high-throughput TCR beta sequencing. Healthy donors were included as age- and sex-matched controls. Bulk CD8+ and CD4+ T cells were purified by magnetic negative isolation, whereas CD8+ TEMRA cells were enriched by FACS. Blood was collected in EDTA tubes and processed within 24 hours, with PBMCs isolated through density gradient centrifugation. PBMCs destined for TCR sequencing were cryopreserved in liquid nitrogen and later thawed in a 37 °C water bath. A purity of at least 90% was achieved for sorted or isolated CD4+, CD8+ and CD8+ TEMRA cells. RNA was extracted using the RNeasy kit, and about 0.45 to 1 microgram was reverse transcribed with random hexamers. TCR beta CDR3 regions were amplified with the immunoSEQ multiplex PCR assay covering 54 Vbeta and 13 Jbeta segments. PCR amplification bias was corrected using a synthetic template baseline for primer optimization and computational correction. The authors' analysis ran thus. Reads were annotated to V, D and J genes per IMGT and analyzed with immunoSEQ Analyzer, keeping only productive sequences. Clonality was calculated as one minus the Shannon entropy normalized by log2 of the number of productive unique sequences. For each patient and control, public and private clones were evaluated within the 100 most prevalent clones. Clones were defined as Susac-specific when absent from the healthy and MS cohorts, from about a thousand published viral clones and from other ImmuneACCESS disease sequences. TCRdb passed the public sequencing reads through fastp at Q25 and MiXCR, retaining productive beta sequences. Each CDR3 protein appears once, grouped with its most common genes and DNA. The V and J calls shown here were made by TCRdb, not taken from the authors' results. The sample table contains around 150,000 distinct CDR3 sequences; only one count was recorded for 94% of them. Over 0.25% of the sample goes to the ten largest clones.

On the study overall, not on this receptor specifically: The TCR sequencing and HLA analysis was acknowledged to have included a relatively small number of individuals.

A word on this clonotype: Its antigen remains undetermined. Base-call qualities are not available, and no considerably larger clone is one nucleotide away.

The CDR3, from cysteine to phenylalanine, totals 15 residues. Only the CDR3 portion is preserved as DNA: 45 bases, with reading frame beginning at the first base. Based on the germline V gene, the CDR1 and CDR2 sequences are SGHRS and YFSETQ. Cut back by 3 bases and 2 bases, the V and J ends lie 12 bases apart. Recombination connected TRBV5-1 to TRBJ2-1, and possibly TRBD1, on 6 matching bases. This sequence originates from a human donor in good health. Sequencing was carried out using CD8+ T cells from PBMCs. CDR3 reads: CASSSSQGAYNEQFF. The base sequence is TGCGCCAGCAGCTCCTCACAGGGTGCCTACAATGAGCAGTTCTTC.